The 20 T cell receptor beta chains below come from one sample, sequenced in a study of T-cell reconstitution after alpha-beta-depleted transplantation in children. Unique molecular identifiers were built into the TCRbeta library. One entry per CDR3 protein results from TCRdb running MiXCR on the PCR reads. The table shows 440,000 or so distinct CDR3 sequences, with roughly 10% occurring only once. Here the sequenced sample was PBMCs from the stem cell graft donor, taken from the stem cell graft. The receptors were gathered from a human donor who donated a stem cell graft to a child with acute myeloid leukemia.

Comments on this clonotype: A junction boundary mismatches the germline segment, possibly from a read error. The V gene is TRBV29-1, the J gene TRBJ2-3; TRBD1 matches at 7 bases. CDR1 is SQVTM, CDR2 ANQGSEA, per germline. The CDR3 is made up of 12 amino acids. This CDR3 is CSVGQLTDTQCF. The CDR3 nucleotides are TGCAGCGTGGGACAGCTCACAGATACGCAGTGTTTT.

A single count supports this clonotype. V and J are TRBV12-5 and TRBJ1-1; D is undetermined. Germline V CDR1 and CDR2: LGHNT, FRNRAP. The CDR3 covers 14 residues. The V and J ends lost 1 base and 0 bases respectively, with 6 bases between them. The DNA for the CDR3 is TGTGCTAGTGGTTTGGCAATTATGAACACTGAAGCTTTCTTT. Protein product: CASGLAIMNTEAFF.

The chain joins TRBV20-1 to TRBJ2-7, with TRBD2 matching 14 bases. J lost 7 bases, V lost 6 bases, and 11 bases had no gene match. CDR3 length: 15 residues. Germline V gene sequence: CDR1 DFQATT, CDR2 SNEGSKA (reference sequence). The chain's CDR3 is CSAHPGLAGVEEQYF. CDR3 DNA sequence: TGCAGTGCCCACCCGGGACTAGCGGGAGTAGAAGAGCAGTACTTC.

The chain links TRBV12-3 or TRBV12-4 to TRBJ1-2; D might be TRBD1 (5 bases). Trimming stripped 5 bases from V and 3 bases from J, with 13 bases between. The CDR3 sequence is 14 residues long. CDR3 loop: CASSHPGGDYGYTF. The CDR3 nucleotides read TGTGCCAGCAGTCACCCGGGGGGGGACTATGGCTACACCTTC.

This clonotype has more than one count but fewer than ten. The chain joins TRBV7-2 to TRBJ2-7, with TRBD2 matching 10 bases. J was trimmed by 6 bases and V by 4 bases; bases with no gene match: 6. CDR1 is SGHTA, CDR2 FQGNSA, per germline. CDR3 length: 14 residues. This CDR3 reads CASSYGAGGSEQYF. For the CDR3, the DNA is TGTGCCAGCAGCTACGGAGCGGGAGGGAGCGAGCAGTACTTC.

The V gene is TRBV18, the J gene TRBJ1-4; 8 bases agree with TRBD1. The CDR3 is 13 amino acids. The V gene's germline CDR1 is KGHSH and CDR2 LQKENI. J was trimmed by 6 bases and V by 3 bases; bases with no gene match: 0. Written as DNA, the CDR3 is TGTGCCAGCTCACCGACAGGGGATGAAAAACTGTTTTTT. The encoded protein is CASSPTGDEKLFF.

V and J are TRBV5-1 and TRBJ2-5, with 11 bases fitting TRBD2. This CDR3 comprises 18 residues. Trimming took 0 bases from V and 3 from J; bases not matched to a gene: 10. CDR1 SGHRS and CDR2 YFSETQ come from the germline V gene. The CDR3 is CASSLGTLSGLAEETQYF. The CDR3 bases are TGCGCCAGCAGCTTGGGGACCCTCTCGGGACTAGCGGAAGAGACCCAGTACTTC.

Here the CDR3 DNA reads TGTGCCAGCAGCTTAGAATTCGGGGGCTGGAATGAGCAGTTCTTC. Translated: CASSLEFGGWNEQFF. The V call is TRBV7-2, the J call TRBJ2-1; possibly TRBD1 or TRBD2 for D (6 bases each). Germline V gene data show CDR1 as SGHTA and CDR2 as FQGNSA. V lost 1 base and J lost 7, with 14 bases in between. This CDR3 is 15 amino acids long.

This clonotype has at least ten counts. The chain is built from TRBV20-1 and TRBJ2-2; 9 positions match TRBD2. Germline V gene data show CDR1 as DFQATT and CDR2 as SNEGSKA (reference sequence). V lost 0 bases and J lost 7; bases outside the gene matches: 9. The CDR3 has 16 residues. CDR3 DNA: TGCAGTGCTAGAGATCTGGTAGCGGGAGATTTCGGGGAGCTGTTTTTT. It is translated as CSARDLVAGDFGELFF.

The gene calls are TRBV5-1 and TRBJ2-1; TRBD2 is a possible D gene (6 bases). The germline CDR1 and CDR2 sequences are SGHRS and YFSETQ. The V end lost 3 bases, the J end lost 5 bases, and 18 bases lay between the germline ends. This CDR3 contains 16 residues. The CDR3 protein is CASSSLWLATDNEQFF. CDR3 nucleotide sequence: TGCGCCAGCAGCTCACTTTGGCTAGCGACCGACAATGAGCAGTTCTTC.

The chain combines TRBV6-1 with TRBJ2-2; D is unresolved. V lost 0 bases and J 7 bases, leaving 6 bases between the germline ends. Germline assignment: CDR1 MNHNS and CDR2 SASEGT. CDR3 length: 13 amino acids. CDR3 DNA sequence: TGTGCCAGCAGTGAAGCGCAGGACGGGGAGCTGTTTTTT. Encoded protein: CASSEAQDGELFF.

The chain uses TRBV20-1 and TRBJ1-1, with TRBD1 identical over 10 bases. The germline V gene encodes CDR1 DFQATT and CDR2 SNEGSKA (reference sequence). The CDR3 totals 15 residues. The V segment lost 6 bases and the J segment 4 bases; nucleotides outside the gene matches: 11. In nucleotides, the CDR3 is TGCAGTGCCCAACCTAGACAGGGGGCTTTCACTGAAGCTTTCTTT. Its protein is CSAQPRQGAFTEAFF.

This clonotype was recorded a few times. The chain joins TRBV5-1 to TRBJ2-3; D is uncertain. With 1 base removed from V and 2 bases from J, the gap between germline ends came to 11 bases. The CDR3 totals 15 residues. CDR1 is SGHRS, CDR2 YFSETQ, per germline. CDR3 sequence (DNA): TGCGCCAGCAGCTTGTGGCGCGGAGCCACAGATACGCAGTATTTT. Protein product: CASSLWRGATDTQYF.

This clonotype showed up just a few times. The CDR3 DNA sequence: TGTGCCATCAGCACAGGGGACAAGGGGGCTAATGAAAAACTGTTTTTT. Translating gives CAISTGDKGANEKLFF. The V and J genes are TRBV10-3 and TRBJ1-4; 7 bases match TRBD1. The CDR3 is 16 amino acids. J was trimmed by 3 bases and V by 6 bases; bases with no gene match: 10. Germline CDR1 reads ENHRY; CDR2 reads SYGVKD.

The sample holds many counts of this clonotype. This chain links TRBV24-1 with TRBJ1-3, with D possibly matching TRBD1 (6 bases). This CDR3 comprises 15 residues. The germline V and J ends were trimmed by 7 bases and 0 bases, with 12 bases remaining between them. The germline V gene has CDR1 KGHDR and CDR2 SFDVKD. In nucleotides, the CDR3 is TGTGCCACCAGACGGACAGAGAGCTCTGGAAACACCATATATTTT. This codes for CATRRTESSGNTIYF.

The CDR3 nucleotides are TGCAGTGCTAGGCTAGCGGGCGCTGCGACTAGCACAGATACGCAGTATTTT. Translation gives CSARLAGAATSTDTQYF. The chain is built from TRBV20-1 and TRBJ2-3; 8 positions match TRBD2. J gave up 0 bases and V 3 bases, and 11 bases lay outside the gene matches. The CDR3 is made up of 17 amino acids. Germline V gene data show CDR1 as DFQATT and CDR2 as SNEGSKA (reference sequence).

The chain is built from TRBV29-1 and TRBJ2-7, with 7 bases aligning to TRBD1. The V gene's germline CDR1 is SQVTM and CDR2 ANQGSEA. V was pared by 4 bases and J by 2 bases, with 2 bases of the junction left unmatched. The CDR3 has 12 residues. CDR3 nucleotide sequence: TGCAGCGTTGGACAGGGAACCTACGAGCAGTACTTC. This translates into CSVGQGTYEQYF.

This clonotype turned up a few times. A read error may produce the germline difference seen at one junction end. The chain uses TRBV5-1 and TRBJ2-7, with D perhaps TRBD1 (5 bases). Germline V lookup: CDR1 SGHRS, CDR2 YFSETQ. The CDR3 has 15 amino acids. The CDR3 spells CASSSDKSAPGPGHF. The DNA for the CDR3 is TGCGCCAGCAGCTCGGACAAGAGTGCGCCAGGGCCAGGGCACTTC.

This clonotype was found a few times. This chain connects TRBV4-1 to TRBJ2-7; no clear D gene. The V gene's germline CDR1 is MGHRA and CDR2 YSYEKL. The CDR3 sequence is 16 residues long. V lost 1 base, J lost 1 base, and 14 bases lay in between. The CDR3 nucleotides are TGCGCCAGCAGCCAAGGATTAGACGTGGGTTCCTACGAGCAGTACTTC. Residues: CASSQGLDVGSYEQYF.

The chain recombines TRBV20-1 with TRBJ1-5, with no clear D. There are 15 residues in the CDR3. Germline-derived CDR1 and CDR2 are DFQATT and SNEGSKA (reference sequence). Between the trimmed V and J ends, which lost 6 bases and 2 bases, there was a span of 17 bases. This CDR3 reads CSAKRLLQGNQPQHF. CDR3 nucleotides: TGCAGTGCAAAAAGGCTACTGCAGGGCAATCAGCCCCAGCATTTT.